This TCR beta chain was identified in a study of T cell changes during pregnancy in multiple sclerosis. The assay was immunoSEQ multiplex PCR, and TCRdb's table has in-frame clones only and misses some. The sample has 30,000 or so clones; over 65% are singletons. CDR1 is MNHNS and CDR2 is SASEGT in the germline V gene. The CDR3 runs 15 residues. The V and J ends lost 6 bases and 4 bases, in that order; junction bases with no gene match: 10. The specimen was CD8+ T cells from peripheral blood mononuclear cells, collected after pregnancy. This sequence joins TRBV6-1 and TRBJ1-1; 8 nucleotides align to TRBD1. This receptor was obtained from a female donor with multiple sclerosis, enrolled in a pregnancy study. The chain's CDR3 is CASRTGVGGGTEAFF. Written as DNA, the CDR3 is TGTGCCAGCAGGACAGGGGTCGGAGGGGGCACTGAAGCTTTCTTT.